These 31 T cell receptor beta chains were sequenced from one sample in a study of cytomegalovirus exposure and HLA in healthy donors. The assay was immunoSEQ multiplex PCR, and TCRdb's table has in-frame clones only and misses some. Here the sample spans some 130,000 clones, roughly 79% being singletons. Source material: PBMCs. The receptors originated from a man aged 25 to 45 in good health and CMV-seropositive.

V and J are TRBV28 and TRBJ1-5, with TRBD1 as a possible D gene (6 bases). CDR1 and CDR2 from the germline V gene are MDHEN and SYDVKM. This CDR3 is 15 amino acids long. V was clipped by 8 bases and J by 2 bases, with 16 bases between them. CDR3 sequence: CASGGAGLGNQPQHF. The CDR3 nucleotides read TGTGCCAGCGGGGGGGCGGGGTTGGGCAATCAGCCCCAGCATTTT. Complete variable domain (other parts from reference TRBV28 and TRBJ1-5): DVKVTQSSRYLVKRTGEKVFLECVQDMDHENMFWYRQDPGLGLRLIYFSYDVKMKEKGDIPEGYSVSREKKERFSLILESASTNQTSMYLCASGGAGLGNQPQHFGDGTRLSIL.

This clone has more than one count but fewer than ten. Other DNA sequences in this specimen translate into the identical CDR3. This rearrangement joins TRBV5-1 to TRBJ2-5; D is ambiguous. V lost 2 bases and J 5 bases, leaving 7 bases between the germline ends. From germline, CDR1 is SGHRS and CDR2 YFSETQ. The CDR3 consists of 12 residues. DNA for the CDR3: TGCGCCAGCAGCTTTAATTCGGAGACCCAGTACTTC. This codes for CASSFNSETQYF.

The rearrangement joins TRBV2 to TRBJ1-4; no reliable D call. The CDR3 loop spans 15 amino acids. CDR1 is SNHLY, CDR2 FYNNEI, per germline. Between the trimmed V and J ends, which lost 0 bases and 8 bases, there was a span of 13 bases. CDR3 bases: TGTGCCAGCAGTGAAGCGCGGGCCTCGGGGGAAAAACTGTTTTTT. Its translation: CASSEARASGEKLFF. The whole variable domain, filled in from reference TRBV2 and TRBJ1-4, reads EPEVTQTPSHQVTQMGQEVILRCVPISNHLYFYWYRQILGQKVEFLVSFYNNEISEKSEIFDDQFSVERPDGSNFTLKIRSTKLEDSAMYFCASSEARASGEKLFFGSGTQLSVL.

The V and J genes are TRBV2 and TRBJ1-6, with D unclear. The CDR3 sequence is 15 residues long. The V end was cut by 6 bases, the J end by 0 bases, with 9 bases between. CDR1 is SNHLY and CDR2 is FYNNEI in the germline V gene. The CDR3 region is CASRLESSYNSPLHF. In nucleotides, the CDR3 is TGTGCCAGCAGGCTGGAGAGCTCCTATAATTCACCCCTCCACTTT.

This clone has just one count. The chain uses TRBV19 and TRBJ1-5; 9 bases are a match to TRBD1. Germline CDR1 reads LNHDA; CDR2 reads SQIVND (reference sequence). V trimming: 5 bases; J trimming: 4 bases; junction bases outside the gene matches: 6. This CDR3 is 15 amino acids long. The CDR3: CASSRGDRVNQPQHF. CDR3 coding DNA: TGTGCCAGTAGTCGCGGGGACAGGGTGAATCAGCCCCAGCATTTT.

This sequence joins TRBV11-2 and TRBJ2-3, with 9 bases matching TRBD1. J lost 3 bases, V lost 1 base, and 5 bases had no gene match. The germline CDR1 and CDR2 sequences are SGHAT and FQNNGV. This CDR3 is built from 16 residues. CDR3 in DNA: TGTGCCAGCAGCTTAGGCGGGGACAGGGTAACAGATACGCAGTATTTT. It is translated as CASSLGGDRVTDTQYF. The full variable domain, completed using reference TRBV11-2 and TRBJ2-3, is EAGVAQSPRYKIIEKRQSVAFWCNPISGHATLYWYQQILGQGPKLLIQFQNNGVVDDSQLPKDRFSAERLKGVDSTLKIQPAKLEDSAVYLCASSLGGDRVTDTQYFGPGTRLTVL.

CDR3 in DNA: TGCGCCAGCAGCCAGTTAGGAGAGAACACTGAAGCTTTCTTT. Translation gives CASSQLGENTEAFF. The V call is TRBV4-3, the J call TRBJ1-1; unclear D gene. CDR1 and CDR2 from the germline V gene are LGHNA and YSLEER. The ends were cut back, 3 bases at V and 1 base at J, with 9 bases in the middle. The CDR3 totals 14 residues.

The chain couples TRBV2 to TRBJ2-7; TRBD2 matches 11 bases. The CDR3 has 16 amino acids. Germline loops: CDR1 SNHLY, CDR2 FYNNEI. V dropped 3 bases and J dropped 3; count of bases not matched to a gene: 7. The CDR3 spells CASSDPGLAELYEQYF. CDR3 DNA sequence: TGTGCCAGCAGTGACCCGGGACTAGCGGAACTCTACGAGCAGTACTTC.

This clone appeared a few times. The chain links TRBV30 to TRBJ1-1; D remains ambiguous. The CDR3 consists of 13 residues. Germline CDR1 is GTSNPN and CDR2 is SVGIG (reference sequence). V was trimmed by 1 base and J by 8 bases, leaving 14 bases between them. DNA of the CDR3: TGTGCCTGGAGTGGGCTCTGGTCGCTGGAAGCTTTCTTT. Translating gives CAWSGLWSLEAFF.

This clone was counted between two and nine times. The chain joins TRBV7-2 to TRBJ1-2; TRBD1 aligns across 8 bases. The J segment lost 4 bases and the V segment lost 5 bases, leaving 6 bases of the junction unmatched. Germline CDR1 SGHTA, CDR2 FQGNSA. There are 14 residues in the CDR3. The CDR3 spells CASSQDRDGYGYTF. The CDR3 DNA is TGTGCCAGCAGCCAGGACAGGGATGGCTATGGCTACACCTTC.

The chain is built from TRBV11-2 and TRBJ2-3; D might be TRBD2 (6 bases). The length of the CDR3 is 14 residues. V was pared by 5 bases and J by 2 bases, with 11 bases between. CDR1 is SGHAT, CDR2 FQNNGV, per germline. This CDR3 is CASSLGLVTDTQYF. CDR3 coding DNA: TGTGCCAGCAGCCTGGGACTCGTCACAGATACGCAGTATTTT.

This clone was picked up a small number of times. The rearrangement links TRBV7-2 to TRBJ2-2, with D possibly being TRBD1 (6 bases). CDR3 length: 13 residues. Per germline, CDR1 SGHTA and CDR2 FQGNSA. Trimming took off 5 bases at V and 4 bases at J, with 8 bases between the two ends. CDR3 bases: TGTGCCAGCAGCCCAGGGGTCACCGGGGAGCTGTTTTTT. This gives the protein CASSPGVTGELFF.

The chain joins TRBV6-1 to TRBJ2-4, with 12 bases matching TRBD1. Germline V gene lookup returns CDR1 MNHNS and CDR2 SASEGT. The length of the CDR3 is 19 residues. The J segment lost 0 bases and the V segment lost 3 bases, leaving 9 bases of the junction unmatched. CDR3 bases: TGTGCCAGCAGTGACCCGGGACAGGGGGCTTTCTTAGCCAAAAACATTCAGTACTTC. Residues: CASSDPGQGAFLAKNIQYF.

The rearrangement joins TRBV10-3 to TRBJ2-3; TRBD2 is a possible D gene (6 bases). CDR3 length: 13 amino acids. CDR1 ENHRY and CDR2 SYGVKD come from the germline V gene. Deletions cut 6 bases from V and 2 bases from J, with 9 bases between. The CDR3, as DNA: TGTGCCATCAGCAGGGAGGTCACAGATACGCAGTATTTT. It is translated as CAISREVTDTQYF.

The rearrangement links TRBV5-1 to TRBJ1-1; 9 bases line up with TRBD1. The CDR3 sequence is 14 residues long. Germline V gene sequence: CDR1 SGHRS, CDR2 YFSETQ. V was clipped by 0 bases and J by 6 bases; unmatched bases: 3. The CDR3 DNA follows: TGCGCCAGCAGCTTGGTGGGACAGGGTGCTGAAGCTTTCTTT. It specifies CASSLVGQGAEAFF.

V is TRBV7-9 and J is TRBJ1-6; D is unclear. The ends were cut back, 5 bases at V and 17 bases at J, with 16 bases in the middle. The germline CDR1 and CDR2 sequences are SEHNR and FQNEAQ (reference sequence). This CDR3 has 12 residues. The DNA of the CDR3 is TGTGCCAGCAGCCCCGACGGATTAACAGTCCACTTT. Translated, it gives CASSPDGLTVHF.

The chain links TRBV30 to TRBJ2-1; weak D call: TRBD2 (6 bases). Trimming left V 3 bases short and J 8 bases short, with 26 bases between. Germline V gene data show CDR1 as GTSNPN and CDR2 as SVGIG (reference sequence). This CDR3 is built from 17 residues. The DNA for the CDR3 is TGTGCCTGGAGGAGCCCTTTCGGGACTTCCAAGGATCATGAGCAGTTCTTC. Amino acids: CAWRSPFGTSKDHEQFF.

This chain links TRBV30 with TRBJ2-2; D is ambiguous. The germline gives CDR1 GTSNPN, CDR2 SVGIG (reference sequence). The CDR3 runs 15 residues. V was shortened by 3 bases and J by 5 bases, with 16 bases between the two germline ends. The CDR3 loop is CAWSPPWAFTGELFF. The CDR3 DNA sequence: TGTGCCTGGAGCCCTCCCTGGGCATTTACCGGGGAGCTGTTTTTT.

V usage is TRBV13 and J usage is TRBJ1-1; 9 nucleotides match TRBD1. This CDR3 is built from 15 residues. From germline, CDR1 is PRHDT and CDR2 FYEKMQ (reference sequence). Trimming removed 5 bases from V and 11 bases from J; junction bases left unmatched: 15. The CDR3 nucleotides are TGTGCCAGCAGCCTCAGGTCCGGGACAGGGCCTGTCGCTTTCTTT. Protein product: CASSLRSGTGPVAFF.

The rearrangement uses TRBV29-1 and TRBJ2-1; 10 nucleotides align to TRBD1. The CDR3 runs to 17 residues. The J segment lost 6 bases and the V segment lost 4 bases, leaving 15 bases of the junction unmatched. Germline assignment: CDR1 SQVTM and CDR2 ANQGSEA. The CDR3 nucleotides are TGCAGCGTTGCTGGGGGGGAGGGACAGGGGATTTTCAATGAGCAGTTCTTC. Protein: CSVAGGEGQGIFNEQFF.

The chain is built from TRBV9 and TRBJ2-1, with TRBD2 as a possible D gene (5 bases). Germline V gives CDR1 SGDLS, CDR2 YYNGEE. The length of the CDR3 is 16 residues. Trimming removed 3 bases at V and 2 bases at J, with 15 bases between. CDR3 amino acids: CASSADPAGTYNEQFF. The CDR3 nucleotides read TGTGCCAGCAGCGCGGACCCCGCCGGGACCTACAATGAGCAGTTCTTC.

The chain employs TRBV14 and TRBJ1-2, with D uncertain. V lost 0 bases and J 8 bases, leaving 10 bases between the germline ends. Germline lookup yields CDR1 SGHDN and CDR2 FVKESK. The CDR3 covers 13 residues. CDR3 amino acids: CASSQERRGGYTF. CDR3 coding DNA: TGTGCCAGCAGCCAAGAACGACGGGGAGGCTACACCTTC.

This chain joins TRBV5-6 and TRBJ2-7; perhaps TRBD1 as D (7 bases). The germline V gene has CDR1 SGHDT and CDR2 YYEEEE. Trimming took off 0 bases at V and 3 bases at J, with 13 bases between the two ends. The CDR3 is 15 residues long. DNA for the CDR3: TGTGCCAGCAGCTTGGTTGTCAGGGGGGTCTACGAGCAGTACTTC. Protein: CASSLVVRGVYEQYF. The whole variable domain, remainder taken from reference TRBV5-6 and TRBJ2-7, is DAGVTQSPTHLIKTRGQQVTLRCSPKSGHDTVSWYQQALGQGPQFIFQYYEEEERQRGNFPDRFSGHQFPNYSSELNVNALLLGDSALYLCASSLVVRGVYEQYFGPGTRLTVT.

This clone came up a few times. V usage is TRBV27 and J usage is TRBJ1-2; 8 bases are a match to TRBD1. The CDR3 loop spans 12 amino acids. Germline CDR1 is MNHEY and CDR2 is SMNVEV (reference sequence). V lost 6 bases to trimming and J lost 7 bases; unmatched junction nucleotides: 4. The CDR3 reads CASRTGAGGYTF. DNA of the CDR3: TGTGCCAGCAGGACAGGGGCAGGTGGCTACACCTTC.

The chain links TRBV7-2 to TRBJ2-7, with 7 nucleotides matching TRBD1. Germline V gene data show CDR1 as SGHTA and CDR2 as FQGNSA. The CDR3 runs 15 residues. V gave up 5 bases and J gave up 5 bases; unmatched junction bases: 12. The CDR3 DNA sequence: TGTGCCAGCAGCACCCAACAGGGGATTGGCCACGAGCAGTACTTC. Its protein product is CASSTQQGIGHEQYF.

This clone has only a few counts. V gene TRBV5-4 combines with J gene TRBJ2-2, with no clear D. The CDR3 spans 14 residues. Trimming took off 1 base at V and 6 bases at J, with 10 bases between the two ends. The germline V gene has CDR1 SGHNT and CDR2 YYREEE (reference sequence). The CDR3 DNA reads TGTGCCAGCAGCTTGCTGGGCTTCTCCGGGGAGCTGTTTTTT. This codes for CASSLLGFSGELFF.

This chain uses TRBV29-1 with TRBJ2-7; D unresolved. Germline loops: CDR1 SQVTM, CDR2 ANQGSEA. CDR3 size: 12 residues. V was pared by 4 bases and J by 2 bases, with 9 bases between. This CDR3 reads CSVGVTAYEQYF. For the CDR3, the DNA is TGCAGCGTTGGGGTTACAGCCTACGAGCAGTACTTC.

The chain employs TRBV28 and TRBJ2-1; TRBD2 aligns across 11 bases. The germline V gene encodes CDR1 MDHEN and CDR2 SYDVKM. J lost 8 bases, V lost 0 bases, and 9 bases had no gene match. The CDR3 length is 17 residues. The CDR3 region is CASSLWTSGIGVDEQFF. The CDR3 nucleotides read TGTGCCAGCAGTTTATGGACTAGCGGGATTGGAGTAGATGAGCAGTTCTTC.

The chain links TRBV18 to TRBJ1-2; perhaps TRBD1 as D (5 bases). Germline CDR1 reads KGHSH; CDR2 reads LQKENI. This CDR3 contains 13 residues. V was pared by 3 bases and J by 6 bases, with 11 bases between. CDR3 protein: CASSPSRGNGYTF. In nucleotides, the CDR3 is TGTGCCAGCTCACCTAGTAGGGGTAATGGCTACACCTTC.

This clone was seen once. The rearrangement uses TRBV5-8 and TRBJ2-7, with a possible D match to TRBD1 (6 bases). Germline V gene sequence: CDR1 SGHTS, CDR2 YDEGEE. The CDR3 contains 14 residues. Between the trimmed V and J ends, which lost 1 base and 2 bases, there was a span of 10 bases. The CDR3 reads CASSLPGVTYEQYF. Written as DNA, the CDR3 is TGTGCCAGCAGCTTGCCAGGGGTTACCTACGAGCAGTACTTC.

In DNA form, the CDR3 reads TGCGCCAGCAGCCAAATACTAGGACTTCCCTACGAGCAGTACTTC. Translated: CASSQILGLPYEQYF. The V and J genes are TRBV4-1 and TRBJ2-7; D may be TRBD2 (5 bases). The CDR3 length is 15 residues. Deletions cut 2 bases from V and 2 bases from J, with 13 bases between. In germline, CDR1 is MGHRA, CDR2 YSYEKL.